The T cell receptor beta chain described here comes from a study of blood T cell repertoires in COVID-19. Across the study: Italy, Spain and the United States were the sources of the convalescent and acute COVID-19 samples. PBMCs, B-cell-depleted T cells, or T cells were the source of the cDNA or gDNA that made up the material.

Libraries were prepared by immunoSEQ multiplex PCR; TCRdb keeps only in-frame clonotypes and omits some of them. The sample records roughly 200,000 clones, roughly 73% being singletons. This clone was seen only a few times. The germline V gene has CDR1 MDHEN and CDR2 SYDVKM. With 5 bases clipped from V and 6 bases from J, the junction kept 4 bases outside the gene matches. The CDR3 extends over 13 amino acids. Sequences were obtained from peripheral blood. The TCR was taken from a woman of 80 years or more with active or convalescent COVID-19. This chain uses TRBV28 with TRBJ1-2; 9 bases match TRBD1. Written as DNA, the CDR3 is TGTGCCAGCAGTATAGGGGACAGGGATGGCTACACCTTC. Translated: CASSIGDRDGYTF.